This T cell receptor beta chain was identified in a study of Graves' ophthalmopathy and Graves' hyperthyroidism. The study's findings and limits: The majority of expanded thyroid clonotypes above 0.001 frequency also occurred in blood.

With regard to this clonotype: Its specificity is not known.

V gave up 1 base and J gave up 4 bases; unmatched junction bases: 5. The CDR3 contains 15 residues. Germline V gives CDR1 LNHNV, CDR2 YYDKDF (reference sequence). Amplification of the TCR beta CDR3 regions used RNA transcripts (as template). An opening RT-PCR round employed HTBI primers and preceded a second-round multiplex PCR. One entry per CDR3 protein, called by TCRdb with MiXCR from the multiplex PCR reads. The sample has around 600,000 distinct CDR3 sequences, about two fifths seen once. Source material: peripheral blood. V is TRBV15 and J is TRBJ2-5; 8 positions agree with TRBD1. The clonotype originates from an adult man with Graves' ophthalmopathy. CDR3 loop: CATSRALDRGETQYF. The CDR3 nucleotides read TGTGCCACCAGCAGAGCCCTTGACAGGGGAGAGACCCAGTACTTC.